This TCR beta chain was sequenced during a study of T cells in Graves' hyperthyroidism and ophthalmopathy. Study-level points and caveats: Ophthalmopathy was told apart from stable hyperthyroidism by a 13 V-J model. Most thyroid clonotypes with frequency above 0.001 were detected in blood.

RNA transcripts provided the source from which TCR beta CDR3 regions were amplified. A set of HTBI primers served as the primers for a first-round RT-PCR of the TCR CDR3. TCRdb re-analysed the multiplex PCR reads in MiXCR, keeping a single row per CDR3 protein. This sample has around 620,000 distinct CDR3 sequences; just over 45% occur once, and the top ten carry 19%. This CDR3 region has 14 residues. Germline CDR1 reads ENHRY; CDR2 reads SYGVKD. To note about this clonotype: Its antigen is still unknown. At one boundary the junction diverges from the germline segment, which might be a read error.

The specimen was peripheral blood or thyroid tissue (not recorded which). The origin of this receptor is an adult woman with Graves' disease, either hyperthyroidism or ophthalmopathy (not recorded which). This chain uses TRBV10-3 with TRBJ1-6; D unclear. The DNA of the CDR3 is TGTACCATCAGTGCAATCTCCTATAATTCACCCCTCCACTTT. Translated, it gives CTISAISYNSPLHF.